These 27 T cell receptor beta chains were sequenced from one sample in a study of cytomegalovirus exposure and HLA in healthy donors. PCR employed 60 Vbeta and 13 Jbeta primers. Method: immunoSEQ multiplex PCR; TCRdb's copy keeps in-frame clones and lacks some. The sample shows 150,000 to 200,000 clones, approximately 80% of them seen only once. What was sequenced was PBMCs. The origin of the receptors is a woman aged 40 to 50 in good health and CMV-seronegative.

With respect to this clone: Other nucleotide sequences in the sample specify the same CDR3. CDR3 sequence: CASSMGQPYEQYF. In DNA, the CDR3 is TGTGCCAGTAGTATGGGACAGCCTTACGAGCAGTACTTC. The genes are TRBV19 and TRBJ2-7, with TRBD1 matching over 7 bases. This CDR3 is built from 13 residues. J gave up 4 bases and V 3 bases, and 3 bases lay outside the gene matches. Looked up from germline, CDR1 is LNHDA and CDR2 is SQIVND (reference sequence).

This clone was observed once. The chain joins TRBV4-1 to TRBJ2-3, with D unclear. CDR3 size: 13 residues. Trimming cost V 0 bases and J 7 bases, with 8 bases left between them. Germline V gives CDR1 MGHRA, CDR2 YSYEKL. The chain's CDR3 is CASSQDEVNTQYF. CDR3 bases: TGCGCCAGCAGCCAAGACGAGGTAAATACGCAGTATTTT.

The chain carries TRBV4-1 and TRBJ1-5, with D tentatively TRBD1 (5 bases). V shed 0 bases and J shed 0 bases, with 9 bases lying between them. Looked up from germline, CDR1 is MGHRA and CDR2 is YSYEKL. The CDR3 runs to 16 residues. In nucleotides, the CDR3 is TGCGCCAGCAGCCAAGAAGGGGCAGCTAGCAATCAGCCCCAGCATTTT. Translated: CASSQEGAASNQPQHF.

The chain links TRBV5-6 to TRBJ1-2, with D possibly TRBD1 on 6 matching bases. The CDR3 covers 14 residues. The germline gives CDR1 SGHDT, CDR2 YYEEEE. Trimming removed 4 bases from V and 1 base from J, with 11 bases in between. The CDR3 loop is CASSQGHFNYGYTF. The CDR3 nucleotides read TGTGCCAGCAGCCAGGGACACTTTAACTATGGCTACACCTTC.

The chain uses TRBV7-3 and TRBJ2-5, with 9 nucleotides matching TRBD1. The CDR3 is 13 residues long. The germline V gene has CDR1 SGHTA and CDR2 FQGTGA. V was pared by 5 bases and J by 5 bases, with 3 bases of the junction left unmatched. CDR3 bases: TGTGCCAGCAGCACCGGGACAGGGGAGACCCAGTACTTC. As protein: CASSTGTGETQYF.

The chain's CDR3 is CASSSSEQFF. The CDR3 DNA is TGTGCCAGCAGCTCGAGTGAGCAGTTCTTC. The chain couples TRBV7-2 to TRBJ2-1, with no clear D. V gave up 4 bases and J gave up 9 bases, with 4 bases separating them. This CDR3 is 10 amino acids long. Germline CDR1 and CDR2: SGHTA and FQGNSA.

The genes are TRBV4-2 and TRBJ2-7; 14 bases match TRBD2. Germline CDR1 LGHNA, CDR2 YNFKEQ. Trimming removed 1 base from V and 0 bases from J; junction bases left unmatched: 2. The CDR3 covers 17 residues. CDR3 loop: CASSQVGTSGSSYEQYF. The CDR3 bases are TGTGCCAGCAGCCAAGTAGGGACTAGCGGGAGCTCCTACGAGCAGTACTTC.

About this clone: Mismatch with germline at one junction end may stem from a read error. This chain links TRBV7-9 with TRBJ2-3, with no clear D. Germline CDR1 SEHNR, CDR2 FQNEAQ (reference sequence). The CDR3 loop spans 13 amino acids. The CDR3 protein is CSSSTRATDTQYF. The CDR3 DNA reads TGTTCCAGCAGCACCCGCGCCACAGATACGCAGTATTTT.

CDR3 sequence reads: CASSLATYSGRATYEQYF. Here the CDR3 DNA reads TGTGCCAGCAGCTTAGCGACCTATAGCGGGAGGGCCACCTACGAGCAGTACTTC. This chain links TRBV7-8 with TRBJ2-7; TRBD2 matches 11 bases. V trimming: 0 bases; J trimming: 2 bases; junction bases outside the gene matches: 9. CDR3 length equals 18 residues. Germline loops: CDR1 SGHVS, CDR2 FQNEAQ.

The rearrangement joins TRBV6-5 to TRBJ1-2; 7 nucleotides match TRBD1. The CDR3 contains 13 residues. Per the germline V gene, CDR1 is MNHEY and CDR2 is SVGAGI. V lost 6 bases to trimming and J lost 3 bases; unmatched junction nucleotides: 4. CDR3 in amino acids: CASSLGQHYGYTF. CDR3 coding DNA: TGTGCCAGCAGCTTGGGACAGCACTATGGCTACACCTTC.

The gene calls are TRBV11-2 and TRBJ2-7; 10 nucleotides agree with TRBD2. CDR1 is SGHAT, CDR2 FQNNGV, per germline. This CDR3 comprises 14 residues. V lost 5 bases to trimming and J lost 5 bases; unmatched junction nucleotides: 6. The CDR3 region is CASSLWTSGDEQYF. CDR3 nucleotide sequence: TGTGCCAGCAGCCTCTGGACTAGCGGAGACGAGCAGTACTTC.

This chain joins TRBV28 and TRBJ2-5, with TRBD1 as a possible D gene (7 bases). The CDR3 totals 15 residues. The germline CDR1 and CDR2 sequences are MDHEN and SYDVKM. V was cut by 2 bases and J by 7 bases, with 17 bases left in between. CDR3 protein: CASSLGGGGWGTQYF. CDR3 bases: TGTGCCAGCAGTTTAGGAGGAGGGGGCTGGGGGACCCAGTACTTC.

The rearrangement links TRBV7-6 to TRBJ1-2; no clear D. V was pared by 4 bases and J by 7 bases, with 10 bases between. Germline V gene sequence: CDR1 SGHVS, CDR2 FNYEAQ. The CDR3 is 12 amino acids. The CDR3 reads CASSSRTSGYTF. The CDR3 DNA is TGTGCCAGCAGCTCCCGGACTAGTGGCTACACCTTC.

The chain is built from TRBV5-4 and TRBJ2-7; a possible D gene is TRBD1 (6 bases). Trimming shortened V by 2 bases and J by 0 bases, and 12 bases separated the two germline ends. The CDR3 totals 15 residues. CDR1 is SGHNT, CDR2 YYREEE, per germline (reference sequence). The CDR3 coding sequence is TGTGCCAGCAGCTTTGGACAGTCTAGCTCCTACGAGCAGTACTTC. Translated, it gives CASSFGQSSSYEQYF.

This sequence joins TRBV7-9 and TRBJ1-4; weak D call: TRBD1 (5 bases). The CDR3 spans 16 residues. The germline V gene has CDR1 SEHNR and CDR2 FQNEAQ (reference sequence). V shed 3 bases and J shed 7 bases, with 18 bases lying between them. The CDR3 spells CASSFGPTRGTEKLFF. The CDR3 DNA reads TGTGCCAGCAGCTTTGGTCCCACCCGGGGGACTGAAAAACTGTTTTTT. Variable domain in full (rest from reference TRBV7-9 and TRBJ1-4): DTGVSQNPRHKITKRGQNVTFRCDPISEHNRLYWYRQTLGQGPEFLTYFQNEAQLEKSRLLSDRFSAERPKGSFSTLEIQRTEQGDSAMYLCASSFGPTRGTEKLFFGSGTQLSVL.

CDR3: CASSLLNSPLHF. The CDR3 DNA is TGTGCCAGCAGCTTGCTTAATTCACCCCTCCACTTT. The rearrangement uses TRBV5-4 and TRBJ1-6; D is uncertain. Trimming cost V 1 base and J 6 bases, with 2 bases left between them. Germline V gene lookup returns CDR1 SGHNT and CDR2 YYREEE (reference sequence). The CDR3 covers 12 residues.

This chain uses TRBV9 with TRBJ1-2; TRBD1 might be the D (5 bases). Per the germline V gene, CDR1 is SGDLS and CDR2 is YYNGEE. This CDR3 contains 15 residues. V was shortened by 0 bases and J by 7 bases, with 16 bases between the two germline ends. In DNA form, the CDR3 reads TGTGCCAGCAGCGTAGGTTCGGGGGGGTCATTTGGCTACACCTTC. Translation gives CASSVGSGGSFGYTF.

V and J are TRBV21-1 and TRBJ2-1; TRBD2, the D gene given by the table, was not confirmed from the DNA. TRBV21-1 is shown as a pseudogene. This CDR3 has 14 residues. The chain's CDR3 is CASSKGGGYNEQFF. The CDR3 DNA reads as TGTGCCAGCAGCAAAGGTGGAGGGTACAATGAGCAGTTCTTC.

The count of this clone is one. This chain links TRBV14 with TRBJ1-2, with a weak D call TRBD1 (5 bases). Germline V gene sequence: CDR1 SGHDN, CDR2 FVKESK. CDR3 length: 14 amino acids. V shed 4 bases and J shed 8 bases, with 17 bases lying between them. CDR3 sequence reads: CASSLRLQGSGYTF. The CDR3 DNA sequence: TGTGCCAGCAGCCTAAGATTGCAGGGTTCGGGCTACACCTTC.

V and J are TRBV28 and TRBJ1-6; D ambiguous. The germline CDR1 and CDR2 sequences are MDHEN and SYDVKM. The CDR3 extends over 17 amino acids. Trimming removed 5 bases at V and 9 bases at J, with 23 bases between. The CDR3 here is CASSETRGRVAGSPLHF. Written as DNA, the CDR3 is TGTGCCAGCAGTGAAACCCGGGGAAGAGTCGCGGGTTCACCCCTCCACTTT.

The gene calls are TRBV14 and TRBJ1-1; D remains ambiguous. CDR1 is SGHDN, CDR2 FVKESK, per germline. V lost 4 bases to trimming and J lost 1 base, with 7 bases between them. The CDR3 runs to 13 residues. CDR3 residues: CASSRHANTEAFF. In DNA form, the CDR3 reads TGTGCCAGCAGCCGGCACGCGAACACTGAAGCTTTCTTT. Full variable domain (remainder filled in from reference TRBV14 and TRBJ1-1): EAGVTQFPSHSVIEKGQTVTLRCDPISGHDNLYWYRRVMGKEIKFLLHFVKESKQDESGMPNNRFLAERTGGTYSTLKVQPAELEDSGVYFCASSRHANTEAFFGQGTRLTVV.

The chain combines TRBV28 with TRBJ2-6; D perhaps matches TRBD1 (5 bases). V lost 5 bases to trimming and J lost 3 bases, with 14 bases between them. The CDR3 covers 16 residues. CDR1 is MDHEN, CDR2 SYDVKM, per germline. This CDR3 reads CASSRRQGGGANVLTF. The CDR3 nucleotides read TGTGCCAGCAGTCGCAGGCAGGGTGGTGGGGCCAACGTCCTGACTTTC.

The J gene is TRBJ2-5, the V gene TRBV10-3; D is unresolved. The CDR3 consists of 11 residues. Germline V lookup: CDR1 ENHRY, CDR2 SYGVKD. The V end was cut by 2 bases, the J end by 5 bases, with 3 bases between. The CDR3 reads CAISERETQYF. CDR3 DNA sequence: TGTGCCATCAGTGAGCGTGAGACCCAGTACTTC.

The chain recombines TRBV4-1 with TRBJ2-7, with D perhaps TRBD2 (5 bases). The ends were cut back, 1 base at V and 2 bases at J, with 15 bases in the middle. This CDR3 spans 16 amino acids. Germline loops: CDR1 MGHRA, CDR2 YSYEKL. CDR3 DNA sequence: TGCGCCAGCAGCCAAGGACTGGACGGGGAAACCTACGAGCAGTACTTC. This sequence encodes CASSQGLDGETYEQYF.

The chain combines TRBV28 with TRBJ2-1, with 8 bases matching TRBD2. Germline V CDR1 and CDR2: MDHEN, SYDVKM. The CDR3 consists of 16 residues. The trim removed 8 bases at V and 1 base at J, leaving 10 bases unmatched. CDR3 nucleotides: TGTGCCAGCGGATCAATAGCGGGACGGTCCTACAATGAGCAGTTCTTC. It translates to CASGSIAGRSYNEQFF.

V usage is TRBV25-1 and J usage is TRBJ2-2; 9 nucleotides line up with TRBD2. Germline V gene lookup returns CDR1 MGHDK and CDR2 SYGVNS. The CDR3 is 15 residues long. V was clipped by 7 bases and J by 5 bases; unmatched bases: 8. The CDR3 DNA sequence: TGTGCCAGCAACAAGGCGGGGGGGCATACCGGGGAGCTGTTTTTT. Translated: CASNKAGGHTGELFF.

This clone came up a few times. The CDR3 bases are TGTGCCAGTAGTACCGGACGGGGCTACGAGCAGTACTTC. Amino acid sequence: CASSTGRGYEQYF. The chain combines TRBV19 with TRBJ2-7; D might be TRBD2 (5 bases). The V and J ends lost 4 bases and 3 bases respectively, with 10 bases between them. The CDR3 sequence is 13 residues long. The germline gives CDR1 LNHDA, CDR2 SQIVND (reference sequence).